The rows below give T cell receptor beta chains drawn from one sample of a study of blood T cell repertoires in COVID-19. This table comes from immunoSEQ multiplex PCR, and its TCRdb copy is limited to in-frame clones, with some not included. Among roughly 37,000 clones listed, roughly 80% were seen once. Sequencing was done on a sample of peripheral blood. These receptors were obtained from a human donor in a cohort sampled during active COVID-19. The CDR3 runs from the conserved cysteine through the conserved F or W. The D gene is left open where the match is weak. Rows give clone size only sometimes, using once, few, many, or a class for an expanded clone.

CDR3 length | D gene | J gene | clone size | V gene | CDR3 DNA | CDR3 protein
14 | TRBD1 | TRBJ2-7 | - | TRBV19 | TGTGCCAGTAGTATTGGGACAGGGGGCTACGAGCAGTACTTC | CASSIGTGGYEQYF
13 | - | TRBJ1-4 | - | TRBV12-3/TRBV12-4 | TGTGCCAGCAGTTTAACGGTGCTGGAAAAACTGTTTTTT | CASSLTVLEKLFF
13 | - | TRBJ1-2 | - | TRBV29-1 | TGCAGCGTAGTGCAGGGGCCCAGGGGTGGCTACACCTTC | CSVVQGPRGGYTF
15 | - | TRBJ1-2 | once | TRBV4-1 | TGCGCCAGCAGCCAGGTAGGACGGACTCACTATGGCTACACCTTC | CASSQVGRTHYGYTF
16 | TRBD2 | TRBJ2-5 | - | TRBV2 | TGTGCCAGCAGTGAGGCTAGCGGGGGCCGTAAAGAGACCCAGTACTTC | CASSEASGGRKETQYF
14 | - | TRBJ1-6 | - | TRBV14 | TGTGCCAGCAGCCAAGAGGGCCAAGTTGCATCCCTCCACTTT | CASSQEGQVASLHF
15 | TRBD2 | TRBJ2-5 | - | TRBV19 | TGTGCCAGTACCGGGACTAGCGGGGACGGAGAGACCCAGTACTTC | CASTGTSGDGETQYF
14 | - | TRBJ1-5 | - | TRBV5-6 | TGTGCCAGCAGCCCGAGGGTTAGCAATCAGCCCCAGCATTTT | CASSPRVSNQPQHF
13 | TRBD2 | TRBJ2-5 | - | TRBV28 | TGTGCCAGCAGCCAGACTAGCACCACGGCCCAGTACTTC | CASSQTSTTAQYF
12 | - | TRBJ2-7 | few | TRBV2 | TGTGCCACCGGGACACAACTCTACGAGCAGTACTTC | CATGTQLYEQYF
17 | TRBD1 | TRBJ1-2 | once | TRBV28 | TGTGCCAGCAGTTCCCCCCGGACAGGACTCGTGCTCTATGGCTACACCTTC | CASSSPRTGLVLYGYTF